This T cell receptor (beta chain) stems from a study of blood T cell repertoires in COVID-19. Study information: The United States, Italy and Spain supplied acute and convalescent COVID-19 samples. The cDNA or gDNA used as material had been derived from T cells, B-cell-depleted T cells, or PBMCs.

For recovered donors of Cohort 3, there were two negative PCRs, clearance, or symptom resolution. Sequencing used immunoSEQ multiplex PCR; TCRdb keeps in-frame clones, though not all of them. Of around 58,000 clones in the sample, more than 75% were seen once. This clone appeared once. Germline V gene data show CDR1 as SGHRS and CDR2 as YFSETQ. Trimming left V 0 bases short and J 4 bases short, with 10 bases between. The CDR3 has 14 amino acids. This rearrangement joins TRBV5-1 to TRBJ1-1, with D possibly being TRBD1 (5 bases). What was sequenced was PBMCs or T cells enriched from blood (not recorded which). The sequence derives from a woman between 40 and 55 years old who had recovered from COVID-19. The CDR3 bases are TGCGCCAGCAGCTTGGACCAGGGAGGCACTGAAGCTTTCTTT. The encoded protein is CASSLDQGGTEAFF. The full variable domain, completed using reference TRBV5-1 and TRBJ1-1, is KAGVTQTPRYLIKTRGQQVTLSCSPISGHRSVSWYQQTPGQGLQFLFEYFSETQRNKGNFPGRFSGRQFSNSRSEMNVSTLELGDSALYLCASSLDQGGTEAFFGQGTRLTVV.